This T cell receptor (beta chain) stems from a study of T cells in Graves' hyperthyroidism and ophthalmopathy. Study context: Peripheral blood was secured at the point of initial diagnosis, before any treatment.

Trimming pared 1 base from V and 1 base from J, leaving 16 bases between. CDR3 length: 17 residues. Looked up from germline, CDR1 is SGHKS and CDR2 is YYEKEE (reference sequence). Ten or more counts support this clonotype. TCR beta CDR3 regions were amplified from RNA. When the TCR CDR3 underwent first-round RT-PCR, the HTBI primer set was used. TCRdb called the multiplex PCR reads again in MiXCR, with one record for every CDR3 protein. The table includes about 420,000 distinct CDR3 sequences, approximately 15% detected once. This chain joins TRBV5-5 and TRBJ2-3; weak D call: TRBD1 (5 bases). The sequence was collected from a woman under 30 with Graves' hyperthyroidism. The sample was blood. In DNA, the CDR3 is TGTGCCAGCAGCTTGCTAGGGGCCTACCCGGGCACAGATACGCAGTATTTT. Amino acids: CASSLLGAYPGTDTQYF.